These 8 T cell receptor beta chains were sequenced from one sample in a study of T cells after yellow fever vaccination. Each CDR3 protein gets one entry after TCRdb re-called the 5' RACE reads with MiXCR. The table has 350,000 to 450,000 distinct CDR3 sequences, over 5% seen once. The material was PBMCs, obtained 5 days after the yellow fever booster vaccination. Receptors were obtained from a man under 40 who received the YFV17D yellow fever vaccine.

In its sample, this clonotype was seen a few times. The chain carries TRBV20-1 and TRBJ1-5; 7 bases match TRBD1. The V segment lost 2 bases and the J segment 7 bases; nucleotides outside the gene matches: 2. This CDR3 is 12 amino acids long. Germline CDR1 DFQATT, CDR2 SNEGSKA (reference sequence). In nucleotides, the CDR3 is TGCAGTGCTAGAATACAGGGGCAGCCCCAGCATTTT. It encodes CSARIQGQPQHF.

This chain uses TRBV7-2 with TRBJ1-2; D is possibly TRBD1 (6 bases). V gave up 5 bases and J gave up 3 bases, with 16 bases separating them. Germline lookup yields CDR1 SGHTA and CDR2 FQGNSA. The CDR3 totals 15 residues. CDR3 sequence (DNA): TGTGCCAGCAGCCGAACCTACAGGGACCACTATGGCTACACCTTC. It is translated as CASSRTYRDHYGYTF.

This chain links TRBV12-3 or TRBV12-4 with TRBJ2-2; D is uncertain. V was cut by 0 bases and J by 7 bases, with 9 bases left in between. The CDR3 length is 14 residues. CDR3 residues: CASSLAANFGELFF. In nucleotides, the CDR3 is TGTGCCAGCAGTTTAGCGGCTAACTTCGGGGAGCTGTTTTTT.

CDR3 sequence reads: CAIGGDRTYGYTF. CDR3 nucleotide sequence: TGTGCCATCGGCGGAGACAGAACCTATGGCTACACCTTC. The chain couples TRBV10-3 to TRBJ1-2, with a weak D call TRBD1 (5 bases). Trimming took 8 bases from V and 4 from J, leaving 14 bases between them. The CDR3 spans 13 residues. Germline CDR1 reads ENHRY; CDR2 reads SYGVKD.

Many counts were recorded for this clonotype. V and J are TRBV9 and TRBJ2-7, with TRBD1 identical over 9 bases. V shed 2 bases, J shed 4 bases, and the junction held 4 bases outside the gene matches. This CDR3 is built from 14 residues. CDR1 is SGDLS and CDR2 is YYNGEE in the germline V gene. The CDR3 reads CASSVGTGTYEQYF. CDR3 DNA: TGTGCCAGCAGCGTCGGGACAGGGACGTACGAGCAGTACTTC.

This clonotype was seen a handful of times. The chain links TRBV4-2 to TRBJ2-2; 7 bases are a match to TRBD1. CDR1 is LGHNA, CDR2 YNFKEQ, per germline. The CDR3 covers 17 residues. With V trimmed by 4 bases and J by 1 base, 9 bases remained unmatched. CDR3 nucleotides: TGTGCCAGCAGCCCTTCATCCCCAGGGGGGAACACCGGGGAGCTGTTTTTT. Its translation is CASSPSSPGGNTGELFF.

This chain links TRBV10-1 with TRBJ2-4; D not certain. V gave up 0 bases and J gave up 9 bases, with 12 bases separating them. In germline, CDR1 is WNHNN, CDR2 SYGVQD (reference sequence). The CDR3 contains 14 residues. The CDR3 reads CASSESSHAGIQYF. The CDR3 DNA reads TGCGCCAGCAGTGAGTCGAGCCACGCCGGCATTCAGTACTTC.

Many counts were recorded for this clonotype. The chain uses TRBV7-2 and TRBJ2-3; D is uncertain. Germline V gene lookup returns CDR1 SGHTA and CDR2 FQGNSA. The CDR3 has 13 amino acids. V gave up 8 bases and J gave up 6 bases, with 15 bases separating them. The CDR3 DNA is TGTGCCAGCGCCTCTAGACCGAGGGATACGCAGTATTTT. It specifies CASASRPRDTQYF. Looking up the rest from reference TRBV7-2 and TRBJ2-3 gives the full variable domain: GAGVSQSPSNKVTEKGKDVELRCDPISGHTALYWYRQSLGQGLEFLIYFQGNSAPDKSGLPSDRFSAERTGGSVSTLTIQRTQQEDSAVYLCASASRPRDTQYFGPGTRLTVL.